This entry describes one T cell receptor (beta chain). CDR3 length equals 12 residues. Germline CDR1 and CDR2: LGHNT and FRNRAP. V lost 8 bases, J lost 7 bases, and 12 bases lay in between. TCRdb recomputed calls from the reads with MiXCR, one row per CDR3 protein. The table shows 510,000 or so distinct CDR3 sequences, with approximately 25% occurring only once. This sample is drawn from a study of T cell repertoires in cytomegalovirus infection. This chain uses TRBV12-5 with TRBJ2-1, with TRBD1 as a possible D gene (5 bases). This sequence originates from a human donor in good health (CMV status not recorded). Some clones in this sample may be carry-over from other donors' samples. Sequencing was done on a sample of PBMCs. The CDR3 DNA sequence: TGTGCTAGTCACGGACATTTAAATGAGCAGTTCTTC. This codes for CASHGHLNEQFF. Full variable domain (missing parts from reference TRBV12-5 and TRBJ2-1): DARVTQTPRHKVTEMGQEVTMRCQPILGHNTVFWYRQTMMQGLELLAYFRNRAPLDDSGMPKDRFSAEMPDATLATLKIQPSEPRDSAVYFCASHGHLNEQFFGPGTRLTVL.